The 23 T cell receptor beta chains given below trace back to one sample, sequenced in a study of PD-1 blockade in classical Hodgkin lymphoma. Profiled with immunoSEQ multiplex PCR; TCRdb holds only in-frame clones, not every one. In the table there are approximately 51,000 clones, just under 75% of which are singletons. Every patient experienced relapse after autologous stem cell transplantation, and brentuximab vedotin exposure varied. Sequencing used peripheral blood mononuclear cells (PBMCs), obtained before the second cycle of nivolumab. The receptors were sampled from a human donor with classical Hodgkin lymphoma.

The DNA for the CDR3 is TGTGCCAGCAGCCCGGGGGCATCACCCCTCCACTTT. It translates to CASSPGASPLHF. The chain carries TRBV7-2 and TRBJ1-6, with D tentatively TRBD1 (6 bases). The ends were cut back, 5 bases at V and 10 bases at J, with 9 bases in the middle. From germline, CDR1 is SGHTA and CDR2 FQGNSA. This CDR3 is built from 12 residues.

This clone showed up just once. This chain connects TRBV4-3 to TRBJ2-1, with 11 positions matching TRBD2. CDR3 size: 20 residues. The V gene's germline CDR1 is LGHNA and CDR2 YSLEER. Trimming removed 1 base from V and 0 bases from J; junction bases left unmatched: 11. CDR3 DNA sequence: TGCGCCAGCAGCCAAGGGTTGCTAGCGGGGGGTTCAAGCTCCTACAATGAGCAGTTCTTC. This sequence encodes CASSQGLLAGGSSSYNEQFF.

CDR3 coding DNA: TGTGCCAGCAGTCCCCCCGAGACTAACTATGGCTACACCTTC. Translation gives CASSPPETNYGYTF. J is TRBJ1-2 and V is TRBV28, with D hard to call. CDR3 length: 14 amino acids. Germline CDR1 is MDHEN and CDR2 is SYDVKM. Trimming removed 5 bases at V and 0 bases at J, with 10 bases between.

V is TRBV9 and J is TRBJ2-3; 13 bases align to TRBD2. The CDR3 covers 18 residues. After removal of 1 base from V and 1 base from J, the junction contained 6 bases not matched to a gene. Germline V lookup: CDR1 SGDLS, CDR2 YYNGEE. Written as DNA, the CDR3 is TGTGCCAGCAGCGTACGAACCGGACTAGCGGGAGGCACAGATACGCAGTATTTT. Protein sequence: CASSVRTGLAGGTDTQYF.

V usage is TRBV21-1 and J usage is TRBJ1-1; TRBD1 was called by the table and not checked on the DNA. TRBV21-1 is a pseudogene. This CDR3 is 11 amino acids long. The CDR3 here is CASKQGTEAFF. The CDR3 nucleotides read TGTGCCAGCAAACAGGGCACTGAAGCTTTCTTT.

This clone was detected once. The J gene is TRBJ1-3, the V gene TRBV10-1; D gene uncertain. V gave up 8 bases and J gave up 2 bases, with 10 bases separating them. The CDR3 covers 13 residues. Germline V gene data show CDR1 as WNHNN and CDR2 as SYGVQD (reference sequence). The DNA for the CDR3 is TGCGCCAGCGCGGCGGGGACTGGAAACACCATATATTTT. Its protein is CASAAGTGNTIYF.

The chain couples TRBV9 to TRBJ2-7; TRBD1 matches 7 bases. Trimming took 4 bases from V and 2 from J; bases not matched to a gene: 6. Germline V gene sequence: CDR1 SGDLS, CDR2 YYNGEE. The CDR3 is 14 amino acids. CDR3 nucleotide sequence: TGTGCCAGCAGCTTGACAGGGCAAACCTACGAGCAGTACTTC. Protein sequence: CASSLTGQTYEQYF.

The chain couples TRBV30 to TRBJ2-5; D is perhaps TRBD1 or TRBD2 (6 bases each). Trimming cost V 6 bases and J 7 bases, with 18 bases left between them. The CDR3 extends over 13 amino acids. The germline V gene has CDR1 GTSNPN and CDR2 SVGIG (reference sequence). Written as DNA, the CDR3 is TGTGCCTGCCTGGAGGGGGACGCGAGGACCCAGTACTTC. Encoded protein: CACLEGDARTQYF.

The V and J genes are TRBV29-1 and TRBJ2-1; D is possibly TRBD1 or TRBD2 (6 bases each). In germline, CDR1 is SQVTM, CDR2 ANQGSEA. This CDR3 comprises 14 residues. Trimming cost V 5 bases and J 7 bases, with 18 bases left between them. The CDR3 spells CSVSPWGAHNEQFF. The CDR3 nucleotides read TGCAGCGTTTCCCCGTGGGGGGCGCATAATGAGCAGTTCTTC.

This sequence joins TRBV30 and TRBJ1-4, with TRBD1 matching 9 bases. V gave up 0 bases and J gave up 8 bases; unmatched junction bases: 7. There are 15 residues in the CDR3. Per the germline V gene, CDR1 is GTSNPN and CDR2 is SVGIG (reference sequence). DNA for the CDR3: TGTGCCTGGAGTGTACAAAACAGGGGGCAGGAAAAACTGTTTTTT. Its protein product is CAWSVQNRGQEKLFF.

This CDR3 reads CASSVGTEANYGYTF. Here the CDR3 DNA reads TGTGCCAGCAGCGTCGGGACAGAGGCTAACTATGGCTACACCTTC. This rearrangement joins TRBV9 to TRBJ1-2; 7 nucleotides match TRBD1. The CDR3 consists of 15 residues. Germline V lookup: CDR1 SGDLS, CDR2 YYNGEE. The trim removed 2 bases at V and 0 bases at J, leaving 4 bases unmatched.

This rearrangement joins TRBV27 to TRBJ1-6, with TRBD1 identical over 7 bases. The V segment lost 0 bases and the J segment 7 bases; nucleotides outside the gene matches: 3. CDR3 length equals 15 residues. Germline V lookup: CDR1 MNHEY, CDR2 SMNVEV (reference sequence). DNA for the CDR3: TGTGCCAGCAGTTTATCACAGGGGTCCAATTCACCCCTCCACTTT. Translation: CASSLSQGSNSPLHF.

For the CDR3, the DNA is TGCAGCGTTGAAGATCCGAATCGGGGCACTGAAGCTTTCTTT. Its protein product is CSVEDPNRGTEAFF. The chain links TRBV29-1 to TRBJ1-1; D remains unclear. Trimming took 0 bases from V and 4 from J, leaving 12 bases between them. This CDR3 is built from 14 residues. CDR1 is SQVTM, CDR2 ANQGSEA, per germline.

This rearrangement joins TRBV14 to TRBJ1-4; D not resolved. The CDR3 length is 15 residues. V was shortened by 0 bases and J by 8 bases, with 13 bases between the two germline ends. CDR1 is SGHDN, CDR2 FVKESK, per germline. The CDR3 spells CASSQEQTAIEKLFF. As DNA, the CDR3 is TGTGCCAGCAGCCAAGAGCAGACCGCAATCGAAAAACTGTTTTTT.

V is TRBV6-5 and J is TRBJ1-1; D not certain. V was cut by 6 bases and J by 1 base, with 12 bases left in between. Germline CDR1 reads MNHEY; CDR2 reads SVGAGI. The CDR3 loop spans 14 amino acids. CDR3 amino acids: CASRSGMANTEAFF. DNA for the CDR3: TGTGCCAGCAGAAGTGGGATGGCGAACACTGAAGCTTTCTTT.

V and J are TRBV11-3 and TRBJ2-1; perhaps TRBD2 as D (6 bases). The CDR3 is made up of 11 amino acids. CDR1 is SGHNT, CDR2 YENEEA, per germline. Deletions cut 8 bases from V and 9 bases from J, with 11 bases between. In DNA form, the CDR3 reads TGTGCCAGCGCCGACGGGGGTGAGCAGTTCTTC. Its translation is CASADGGEQFF.

A note on this clone: The same CDR3 arises from other DNA sequences in this sample as well. V is TRBV30 and J is TRBJ2-3; D not certain. V was clipped by 0 bases and J by 0 bases, with 10 bases between them. The germline CDR1 and CDR2 sequences are GTSNPN and SVGIG (reference sequence). The CDR3 contains 15 residues. The CDR3 loop reads CAWSVASPSTDTQYF. The CDR3 coding sequence is TGTGCCTGGAGTGTGGCTTCACCTAGCACAGATACGCAGTATTTT.

J is TRBJ2-1 and V is TRBV7-2; the D gene is possibly TRBD1 (6 bases). The germline CDR1 and CDR2 sequences are SGHTA and FQGNSA. The CDR3 consists of 13 residues. The V end was cut by 6 bases, the J end by 10 bases, with 16 bases between. The CDR3 spells CASRPGQVKEQFF. CDR3 DNA sequence: TGTGCCAGCAGGCCGGGACAAGTTAAGGAGCAGTTCTTC.

The rearrangement uses TRBV10-3 and TRBJ2-5, with TRBD2 matching over 8 bases. CDR3 length equals 14 residues. The V gene end was trimmed by 4 bases and the J gene end by 2 bases; junction bases not matched to a gene: 3. Germline lookup yields CDR1 ENHRY and CDR2 SYGVKD. As DNA, the CDR3 is TGTGCCATCAGTGGGGCTAGCGGGCAAGAGACCCAGTACTTC. This encodes CAISGASGQETQYF.

This clone was seen only a few times. Other nucleotide sequences from this sample produce the same CDR3. The chain carries TRBV28 and TRBJ1-2; maybe TRBD1 (5 bases). V was pared by 5 bases and J by 4 bases, with 11 bases between. Germline loops: CDR1 MDHEN, CDR2 SYDVKM. The CDR3 extends over 13 amino acids. The CDR3 sequence: CASSLTALYGYTF. In nucleotides, the CDR3 is TGTGCCAGCAGTCTGACAGCCCTCTATGGCTACACCTTC.

This clone was seen more than once but under ten times. The V and J genes are TRBV6-5 and TRBJ1-4; D not resolved. In germline, CDR1 is MNHEY, CDR2 SVGAGI. Trimming took 2 bases from V and 10 from J, leaving 11 bases between them. The CDR3 runs 13 residues. This CDR3 is CASSYTSGGKLFF. The DNA of the CDR3 is TGTGCCAGCAGTTACACATCGGGCGGAAAACTGTTTTTT.

The chain joins TRBV29-1 to TRBJ2-2, with D unclear. The CDR3 has 11 residues. Trimming took off 7 bases at V and 1 base at J, with 4 bases between the two ends. CDR1 and CDR2 (germline): SQVTM, ANQGSEA. The CDR3 spells CSAVNTGELFF. The DNA of the CDR3 is TGCAGCGCCGTGAACACCGGGGAGCTGTTTTTT.

This clone appeared a few times. The rearrangement uses TRBV6-1 and TRBJ1-1, with D perhaps TRBD1 (6 bases). V was trimmed by 0 bases and J by 2 bases, leaving 10 bases between them. This CDR3 is 15 amino acids long. Germline CDR1 MNHNS, CDR2 SASEGT. This CDR3 is CASSEAGTTNTEAFF. CDR3 DNA: TGTGCCAGCAGTGAAGCCGGGACAACTAACACTGAAGCTTTCTTT.